This is a list of T cell receptor beta chains from one sample in a study of OX40 agonist ivuxolimab in advanced cancers. Data came from immunoSEQ multiplex PCR; TCRdb stores just in-frame clones and leaves some out. This table holds 70,000 or so clones, roughly nine tenths found once. The input for sequencing was CD4+ or CD8+ T cells sorted from blood, taken in a trial of the OX40 agonist ivuxolimab. These receptors were obtained from an adult with an advanced solid tumor such as melanoma, head and neck, liver or kidney cancer. CDR3s include the opening cysteine and the closing phenylalanine or tryptophan. A D gene is named only where the DNA matches it firmly. Clone sizes are given selectively: once, few, many, or a class where the clone is expanded.

J,V,D,size,CDR3,DNA
TRBJ2-3,TRBV7-3,TRBD1,-,CASSAGTARTDTQYF,TGTGCCAGCAGCGCCGGGACAGCCAGGACAGATACGCAGTATTTT
TRBJ2-7,TRBV27,-,-,CASSPLQGGHEQYF,TGTGCCAGCAGTCCGTTACAGGGAGGGCACGAGCAGTACTTC
TRBJ2-7,TRBV20-1,-,-,CSRTSSYEQYF,TGCAGTCGAACCAGTTCCTACGAGCAGTACTTC
TRBJ2-5,TRBV10-2,-,-,CASSESRGWETQYF,TGCGCCAGCAGTGAGTCAAGGGGTTGGGAGACCCAGTACTTC
TRBJ1-5,TRBV4-3,-,-,CASSQDRTGSSNQPQHF,TGCGCCAGCAGCCAAGATAGAACAGGGAGTAGCAATCAGCCCCAGCATTTT
TRBJ1-5,TRBV7-9,-,-,CASSSGGNNQPQHF,TGTGCCAGCAGCTCGGGGGGGAACAATCAGCCCCAGCATTTT
TRBJ1-1,TRBV5-6,-,-,CASSSLGNTEAFF,TGTGCCAGCAGCTCTTTGGGGAACACTGAAGCTTTCTTT
TRBJ2-2,TRBV27,-,-,CASSHSSGTPTGELFF,TGTGCCAGCAGTCACTCCTCCGGGACCCCGACCGGGGAGCTGTTTTTT
TRBJ2-1,TRBV7-6,TRBD2,-,CASSQTSGNYNEQFF,TGTGCCAGCAGCCAGACTAGCGGGAACTACAATGAGCAGTTCTTC
TRBJ2-7,TRBV28,TRBD2,-,CASSLWAGETSYEQYF,TGTGCCAGCAGCTTGTGGGCGGGAGAAACCTCCTACGAGCAGTACTTC
TRBJ2-7,TRBV5-6,-,few,CASSSGASNEQYF,TGTGCCAGCAGCTCCGGGGCCTCGAACGAGCAGTACTTC
TRBJ1-2,TRBV11-3,TRBD1,-,CASSLGIGGSGYTF,TGTGCCAGCAGCTTAGGAATAGGGGGCTCTGGCTACACCTTC
TRBJ2-2,TRBV7-6,-,-,CASSLADTPNTGELFF,TGTGCCAGCAGCTTAGCAGATACCCCGAACACCGGGGAGCTGTTTTTT
TRBJ1-1,TRBV27,-,-,CASSSNWSGTEAFF,TGTGCCAGCAGCTCCAATTGGTCAGGGACTGAAGCTTTCTTT
TRBJ1-5,TRBV7-9,-,-,CASSLENQPQHF,TGTGCCAGCAGCTTAGAGAATCAGCCCCAGCATTTT
TRBJ1-1,TRBV19,-,few,CASSSGAASYTEAFF,TGTGCCAGTAGTTCTGGGGCAGCCTCGTACACTGAAGCTTTCTTT
TRBJ2-7,TRBV7-2,-,once,CASSPGGYYEQYF,TGTGCCAGCAGCCCCGGCGGGTACTACGAGCAGTACTTC
TRBJ2-7,TRBV27,TRBD1,-,CASSGIQGPTYEQYF,TGTGCCAGCAGTGGAATACAGGGGCCTACCTACGAGCAGTACTTC
TRBJ2-7,TRBV6-1,-,-,CASAIGISYEQYF,TGTGCCAGCGCGATTGGGATCTCCTACGAGCAGTACTTC
TRBJ2-7,TRBV18,-,-,CASSPSQGYEQYF,TGTGCCAGCTCACCGAGCCAGGGCTACGAGCAGTACTTC
TRBJ2-2,TRBV6-6,TRBD2,-,CASSLSLAGPGELFF,TGTGCCAGCAGTTTAAGCCTAGCGGGACCTGGGGAGCTGTTTTTT
TRBJ2-3,TRBV7-2,TRBD2,-,CASSLGGSGDTQYF,TGTGCCAGCAGCCTGGGGGGGTCGGGGGATACGCAGTATTTT
TRBJ2-1,TRBV13,TRBD2,-,CASSLLRLAGSHEQFF,TGTGCCAGCAGCTTACTCCGACTAGCGGGATCACATGAGCAGTTCTTC
TRBJ2-7,TRBV5-1,-,-,CASSLEAEQYF,TGCGCCAGCAGCCTCGAAGCCGAGCAGTACTTC
TRBJ2-3,TRBV7-8,TRBD2,-,CASSLSLAGVLDTQYF,TGTGCCAGCAGCTTAAGTCTAGCGGGAGTACTAGATACGCAGTATTTT
TRBJ2-3,TRBV11-3,-,-,CASSLISRGWGTDTQYF,TGTGCCAGCAGCTTAATTAGTCGGGGGTGGGGCACAGATACGCAGTATTTT
TRBJ2-2,TRBV11-2,-,once,CASSLGLAGELFF,TGTGCCAGCAGCTTAGGACTAGCCGGGGAGCTGTTTTTT
TRBJ2-7,TRBV7-2,TRBD2,-,CASSLLAGDYEQYF,TGTGCCAGCAGCTTGCTAGCGGGAGACTACGAGCAGTACTTC
TRBJ2-5,TRBV15,TRBD2,-,CATNIAGGETQYF,TGTGCCACCAACATAGCGGGAGGGGAGACCCAGTACTTC
TRBJ2-7,TRBV7-8,-,-,CASSLGAGLSSYEQYF,TGTGCCAGCAGCTTAGGAGCGGGTCTTAGCTCCTACGAGCAGTACTTC
TRBJ2-1,TRBV10-3,-,-,CAISGGRGIDEQFF,TGTGCCATCAGTGGTGGACGGGGCATCGATGAGCAGTTCTTC
TRBJ2-7,TRBV6-5,TRBD1,-,CASSYGQGSTYEQYF,TGTGCCAGCAGTTATGGACAGGGTAGTACCTACGAGCAGTACTTC
TRBJ2-2,TRBV27,-,once,CAAGHSWNTGELFF,TGTGCCGCAGGGCACTCGTGGAACACCGGGGAGCTGTTTTTT
TRBJ2-7,TRBV19,TRBD2,-,CASSAGVFGEQYF,TGTGCCAGTTCAGCGGGAGTCTTCGGCGAGCAGTACTTC
TRBJ2-7,TRBV6-5,TRBD1,-,CASSAIPGQLYEQYF,TGTGCCAGCAGTGCCATTCCGGGACAGCTCTACGAGCAGTACTTC
TRBJ2-6,TRBV4-3,-,-,CASSHATGANVLTF,TGCGCCAGCAGCCACGCAACTGGGGCCAACGTCCTGACTTTC
TRBJ1-2,TRBV9,TRBD1,-,CASSVDTGGRNYGYTF,TGTGCCAGCAGCGTAGACACAGGGGGACGAAACTATGGCTACACCTTC
TRBJ2-7,TRBV27,-,-,CASSLSGYEQYF,TGTGCCAGCAGTTTATCAGGGTACGAGCAGTACTTC
TRBJ2-1,TRBV4-3,TRBD1,-,CASSQDRSQGARNEQFF,TGCGCCAGCAGCCAAGATCGGAGCCAGGGGGCGCGGAATGAGCAGTTCTTC
TRBJ2-7,TRBV28,-,-,CASSYGEGEQYF,TGTGCCAGCAGTTATGGGGAAGGTGAGCAGTACTTC
TRBJ1-2,TRBV4-3,-,-,CASSQVTGNYGYTF,TGCGCCAGCAGCCAAGTCACAGGGAACTATGGCTACACCTTC
TRBJ1-1,TRBV5-6,-,once,CASSLASGGRTEAFF,TGTGCCAGCAGCTTGGCCAGCGGGGGCAGAACTGAAGCTTTCTTT
TRBJ2-2,TRBV6-6,-,-,CASSYLLIGGELFF,TGTGCCAGCAGTTACCTCTTAATAGGCGGGGAGCTGTTTTTT
TRBJ2-3,TRBV28,TRBD1,-,CAIDTGQGRVTDTQYF,TGTGCCATAGATACTGGACAGGGGAGGGTCACAGATACGCAGTATTTT
TRBJ2-3,TRBV10-3,-,-,CAISPDRASTDTQYF,TGTGCCATCAGTCCGGACAGAGCTAGCACAGATACGCAGTATTTT
TRBJ1-2,TRBV27,-,-,CASSLSAISNYGYTF,TGTGCCAGCAGTTTATCGGCGATATCCAACTATGGCTACACCTTC
TRBJ2-1,TRBV5-6,TRBD2,once,CASSLLAGGDEQFF,TGTGCCAGCAGCCTTCTAGCGGGGGGGGATGAGCAGTTCTTC
TRBJ2-7,TRBV10-3,-,once,CAISASGQILATLYEQYF,TGTGCCATCAGTGCGTCGGGACAGATCCTAGCGACCCTTTACGAGCAGTACTTC
TRBJ2-5,TRBV28,TRBD2,-,CASSSGPRLAVQETQYF,TGTGCCAGCAGTTCGGGACCCAGACTAGCGGTACAGGAGACCCAGTACTTC
TRBJ2-2,TRBV5-6,-,-,CASSPSPYDYTGELFF,TGTGCCAGCAGCCCAAGCCCCTACGATTACACCGGGGAGCTGTTTTTT
TRBJ2-3,TRBV10-3,-,-,CAISEGSVTDTQYF,TGTGCCATCAGTGAAGGATCGGTCACAGATACGCAGTATTTT
TRBJ2-2,TRBV27,TRBD1,once,CASSIGTGIGELFF,TGTGCCAGCAGTATCGGGACAGGGATCGGGGAGCTGTTTTTT
TRBJ1-5,TRBV5-6,TRBD1,-,CASSLGQGEYSNQPQHF,TGTGCCAGCAGCTTGGGGCAGGGGGAATATAGCAATCAGCCCCAGCATTTT